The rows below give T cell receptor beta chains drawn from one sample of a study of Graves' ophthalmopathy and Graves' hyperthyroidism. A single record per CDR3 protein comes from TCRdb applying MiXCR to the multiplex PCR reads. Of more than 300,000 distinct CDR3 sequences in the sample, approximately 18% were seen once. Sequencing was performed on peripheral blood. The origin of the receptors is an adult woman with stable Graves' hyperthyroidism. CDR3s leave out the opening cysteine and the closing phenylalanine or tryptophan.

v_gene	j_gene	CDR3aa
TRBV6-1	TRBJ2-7	ASRPPGQDSYEQY
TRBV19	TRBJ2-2	ASPKGARAGELF
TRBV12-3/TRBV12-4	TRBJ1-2	ASSPHGSSGGGYT
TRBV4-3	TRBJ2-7	ASSQDGRKAYEQY
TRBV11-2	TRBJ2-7	ASSLVDITSYEQY
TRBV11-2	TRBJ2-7	ASSLDRDPYEQY
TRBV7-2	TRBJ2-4	ASSLVSRGANIQY
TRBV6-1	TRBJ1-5	ASSPDTAGRQPQH
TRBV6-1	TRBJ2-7	ASSSSGTGGSEQY
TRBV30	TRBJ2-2	AWTGQDTGELF
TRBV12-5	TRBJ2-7	ASGLEEGRQY
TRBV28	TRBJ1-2	ASSNLGTNYGYT
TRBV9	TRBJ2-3	ASSARLAGGPGDTQY
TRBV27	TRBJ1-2	ASSTLTGDGYT
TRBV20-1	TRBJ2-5	SSHGQGVKTQY
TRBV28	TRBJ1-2	ASSPTDGYGYT
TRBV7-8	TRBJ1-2	ASSSSDRDGYGYT
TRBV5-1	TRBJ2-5	ASSLALRTGPTETQY
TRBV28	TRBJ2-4	ASSPGLAGVGLAKNIKY
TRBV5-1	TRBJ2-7	ASSFGGRANEQY
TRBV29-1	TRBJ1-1	SVEDQGGGEAF
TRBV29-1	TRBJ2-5	SVEDRGEVETQY
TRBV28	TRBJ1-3	ASSLIKGNNHGNTIY
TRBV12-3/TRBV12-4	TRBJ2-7	ASSQPAGGTYEQY
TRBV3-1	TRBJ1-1	ASSHFTGEAF
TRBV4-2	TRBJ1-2	ASSQTQGPNYGYT
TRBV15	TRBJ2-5	ASSRVGGGETRY
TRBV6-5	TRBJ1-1	ASSYSISGTGTEAF
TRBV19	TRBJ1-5	ASRWGTANSNQPQH
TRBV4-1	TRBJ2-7	ASSQRGGPGEQY
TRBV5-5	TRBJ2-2	ASRTGQGYPTGELF
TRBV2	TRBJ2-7	ASSKTGFKGEQY
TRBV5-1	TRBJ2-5	ASRKGPGGATETQY